This T cell receptor (beta chain) was captured by sequencing in a study of T cell repertoires in cytomegalovirus infection. General observations from the study: The ex vivo response was dominated by HLA-C-restricted CMV-specific TCR beta clonotypes.

In TCRdb, the reads were re-called with MiXCR into one record per CDR3 protein. The data show roughly 310,000 distinct CDR3 sequences, just under 30% seen once. Germline V gives CDR1 MNHEY, CDR2 SVGAGI. V was pared by 6 bases and J by 1 base, with 6 bases of the junction left unmatched. This CDR3 is 15 amino acids long. This clonotype was seen at least ten times. What it binds is unknown. This receptor was obtained from a human donor in good health (CMV status not recorded). Some clones in this sample may be carry-over from other donors' samples. The rearrangement joins TRBV6-5 to TRBJ2-3, with 8 bases fitting TRBD2. The material was cultured PBMCs, obtained from culture after CMV antigen stimulation. The DNA of the CDR3 is TGTGCCAGCAGCCGGCTAGCGGGCGGCACAGATACGCAGTATTTT. Translation gives CASSRLAGGTDTQYF.